The 20 T cell receptor beta chains listed next were all sequenced from one sample in a study of blood T cell repertoires in COVID-19. This table comes from immunoSEQ multiplex PCR, and its TCRdb copy is limited to in-frame clones, with some not included. The table records roughly 570,000 clones, about 89% of them present only once. Sequenced: peripheral blood. These TCRs come from a woman aged 50 to 60 with COVID-19, enrolled during active disease.

The rearrangement joins TRBV5-4 to TRBJ1-1, with D possibly TRBD1 on 5 matching bases. CDR1 is SGHNT, CDR2 YYREEE, per germline (reference sequence). This CDR3 comprises 15 residues. The V gene lost 0 bases and the J gene lost 2 bases, with 11 bases spanning the gap. The CDR3 region is CASSLEGRGNTEAFF. As DNA, the CDR3 is TGTGCCAGCAGCTTGGAGGGGAGGGGTAACACTGAAGCTTTCTTT.

The chain carries TRBV7-3 and TRBJ1-2; 8 nucleotides match TRBD1. V lost 5 bases, J lost 7 bases, and 9 bases stayed unmatched. CDR1 SGHTA and CDR2 FQGTGA come from the germline V gene. The CDR3 runs to 14 residues. The CDR3 nucleotides read TGTGCCAGCAGCCGAGGACAGGGACCAGGTGGCTACACCTTC. Protein: CASSRGQGPGGYTF.

The chain uses TRBV29-1 and TRBJ2-7, with a possible D match to TRBD2 (5 bases). The length of the CDR3 is 14 residues. CDR1 is SQVTM, CDR2 ANQGSEA, per germline. Trimming pared 7 bases from V and 3 bases from J, leaving 19 bases between. CDR3 protein: CSASGSQRGYEQYF. The CDR3, as DNA: TGCAGCGCCTCCGGTAGCCAACGGGGCTACGAGCAGTACTTC.

J is TRBJ1-1 and V is TRBV10-3, with 8 bases that match TRBD1. The CDR3 consists of 15 residues. Germline trimming cut 4 bases from V and 0 bases from J; bases unmatched to any gene: 4. Per germline, CDR1 ENHRY and CDR2 SYGVKD. The CDR3: CAISGETGVNTEAFF. For the CDR3, the DNA is TGTGCCATCAGTGGGGAGACAGGGGTGAACACTGAAGCTTTCTTT.

The chain couples TRBV5-5 to TRBJ1-5, with a weak D call TRBD1 (6 bases). This CDR3 comprises 14 residues. Germline loops: CDR1 SGHKS, CDR2 YYEKEE (reference sequence). The V end was cut by 3 bases, the J end by 8 bases, with 15 bases between. CDR3 amino acids: CASSWGGTQEPQHF. The CDR3 nucleotides read TGTGCCAGCAGCTGGGGGGGGACACAGGAGCCCCAGCATTTT.

This sequence joins TRBV4-1 and TRBJ2-4; tentative D call: TRBD2 (5 bases). This CDR3 contains 14 residues. The V gene's germline CDR1 is MGHRA and CDR2 YSYEKL. Trimming pared 1 base from V and 6 bases from J, leaving 10 bases between. This CDR3 is CASSQAEAGNIQYF. CDR3 coding DNA: TGCGCCAGCAGCCAAGCGGAGGCGGGAAACATTCAGTACTTC.

This chain uses TRBV29-1 with TRBJ1-2; no clear D gene. The CDR3 loop spans 14 amino acids. Trimming removed 6 bases at V and 0 bases at J, with 14 bases between. CDR1 and CDR2 from the germline V gene are SQVTM and ANQGSEA. The CDR3 sequence is CSVEPTPPNYGYTF. The CDR3 DNA reads as TGCAGCGTCGAGCCAACTCCCCCTAACTATGGCTACACCTTC.

This rearrangement joins TRBV5-1 to TRBJ2-3; D is unclear. With 0 bases removed from V and 0 bases from J, the gap between germline ends came to 8 bases. This CDR3 spans 15 amino acids. Germline V CDR1 and CDR2: SGHRS, YFSETQ. CDR3 sequence: CASSLGGVSTDTQYF. As DNA, the CDR3 is TGCGCCAGCAGCTTGGGCGGAGTTAGCACAGATACGCAGTATTTT.

This rearrangement joins TRBV12-2 to TRBJ1-2. TRBV12-2 is an annotated pseudogene. The CDR3 has 16 residues. CDR3 protein: CASRLSLEGRIYGYTF. In nucleotides, the CDR3 is TGTGCAAGTCGCTTATCTCTAGAGGGAAGAATCTATGGCTACACCTTC.

This clone was recorded only once. This rearrangement joins TRBV3-1 (or the pseudogene TRBV3-2) to TRBJ1-2; possibly TRBD1 for D (5 bases). Trimming pared 1 base from V and 6 bases from J, leaving 9 bases between. The CDR3 has 13 amino acids. Germline V lookup: CDR1 LGHDT, CDR2 YNNKEL (reference sequence). The CDR3 bases are TGTGCCAGCAGCCAAGCGGGGACTAATGGCTACACCTTC. Translated, it gives CASSQAGTNGYTF.

The rearrangement links TRBV6-5 to TRBJ2-1, with 10 nucleotides matching TRBD2. Germline V lookup: CDR1 MNHEY, CDR2 SVGAGI. This CDR3 spans 15 amino acids. The V segment lost 6 bases and the J segment 8 bases; nucleotides outside the gene matches: 10. Written as DNA, the CDR3 is TGTGCCAGCAGCCTCAGCGGGGGGGCCGGCCATGAGCAGTTCTTC. Encoded protein: CASSLSGGAGHEQFF.

V and J are TRBV2 and TRBJ2-2; maybe TRBD2 (6 bases). Trimming took 5 bases from V and 2 from J, leaving 9 bases between them. The CDR3 runs 14 residues. Looked up from germline, CDR1 is SNHLY and CDR2 is FYNNEI. CDR3 bases: TGTGCCAGCAGTTTGGGACTTAACACCGGGGAGCTGTTTTTT. Residues: CASSLGLNTGELFF. Together with reference TRBV2 and TRBJ2-2, the CDR3 gives the full variable domain: EPEVTQTPSHQVTQMGQEVILRCVPISNHLYFYWYRQILGQKVEFLVSFYNNEISEKSEIFDDQFSVERPDGSNFTLKIRSTKLEDSAMYFCASSLGLNTGELFFGEGSRLTVL.

The rearrangement links TRBV7-2 to TRBJ2-5, with 8 bases fitting TRBD2. This CDR3 has 15 residues. After removal of 1 base from V and 4 bases from J, the junction contained 5 bases not matched to a gene. Germline CDR1 is SGHTA and CDR2 is FQGNSA. The DNA of the CDR3 is TGTGCCAGCAGCTTAGTCGGGGGGGCCGGAGAGACCCAGTACTTC. It codes for CASSLVGGAGETQYF.

V gene TRBV12-3 or TRBV12-4 combines with J gene TRBJ1-1; D call uncertain. The CDR3 extends over 11 amino acids. V lost 5 bases, J lost 7 bases, and 8 bases lay in between. Here the CDR3 reads CASSPGDEAFF. The CDR3 DNA sequence: TGTGCCAGCAGTCCCGGAGATGAAGCTTTCTTT.

This clone was seen once. The CDR3 DNA is TGTGCCAGCAGCTTAACCTCGAGCGGCACAGATACGCAGTATTTT. This translates into CASSLTSSGTDTQYF. This chain uses TRBV7-2 with TRBJ2-3; D ambiguous. Per the germline V gene, CDR1 is SGHTA and CDR2 is FQGNSA. This CDR3 contains 15 residues. Deletions cut 2 bases from V and 1 base from J, with 10 bases between.

The CDR3 DNA is TGTGCCATCAGTGAGGACAGGGGGGATGAGCAGTTCTTC. As protein: CAISEDRGDEQFF. The chain is built from TRBV10-3 and TRBJ2-1, with 9 positions matching TRBD1. This CDR3 has 13 amino acids. With 2 bases clipped from V and 8 bases from J, the junction kept 1 base outside the gene matches. Germline values: CDR1 ENHRY, CDR2 SYGVKD.

Concerning this clone itself: Different DNA sequences within this sample yield the same CDR3. This chain connects TRBV6-5 to TRBJ1-5, with D unclear. The germline gives CDR1 MNHEY, CDR2 SVGAGI. Deletions cut 4 bases from V and 4 bases from J, with 5 bases between. The CDR3 has 12 residues. This CDR3 is CASSLTNQPQHF. In DNA form, the CDR3 reads TGTGCCAGCAGTTTGACTAATCAGCCCCAGCATTTT.

The gene calls are TRBV7-3 and TRBJ2-1, with 9 bases fitting TRBD2. V lost 2 bases and J lost 0; bases outside the gene matches: 8. CDR3 length equals 18 residues. From germline, CDR1 is SGHTA and CDR2 FQGTGA. The CDR3 region is CASSLGLARGSSYNEQFF. The CDR3, as DNA: TGTGCCAGCAGCTTAGGACTAGCGCGGGGGAGCTCCTACAATGAGCAGTTCTTC. The whole variable domain, filled in from reference TRBV7-3 and TRBJ2-1, reads GAGVSQTPSNKVTEKGKYVELRCDPISGHTALYWYRQSLGQGPEFLIYFQGTGAADDSGLPNDRFFAVRPEGSVSTLKIQRTERGDSAVYLCASSLGLARGSSYNEQFFGPGTRLTVL.

Concerning this clone: Other DNA sequences in this sample translate to the same CDR3. The J gene is TRBJ2-2, the V gene TRBV7-8; D is uncertain. The V end was cut by 5 bases, the J end by 3 bases, with 4 bases between. CDR3 length: 12 amino acids. Germline V gene lookup returns CDR1 SGHVS and CDR2 FQNEAQ. CDR3 amino acids: CASSPYTGELFF. CDR3 DNA sequence: TGTGCCAGCAGCCCGTACACCGGGGAGCTGTTTTTT.

This chain uses TRBV4-1 with TRBJ1-2; D possibly corresponds to TRBD1 (5 bases). The V gene lost 1 base and the J gene lost 2 bases, with 11 bases spanning the gap. The CDR3 is made up of 15 amino acids. CDR1 is MGHRA and CDR2 is YSYEKL in the germline V gene. The CDR3: CASSQVEGSNYGYTF. The CDR3 DNA sequence: TGCGCCAGCAGCCAAGTGGAGGGGTCCAACTATGGCTACACCTTC.